What follows are 4 T cell receptor beta chains derived from one specimen sequenced in a study of shared clonotypes between healthy human individuals. TCRdb's copy holds only in-frame clones and misses some; the assay was immunoSEQ multiplex PCR. The sample records over a million clones, about 98% being singletons. Material for sequencing was naive CD4+ T cells sorted from blood. Subset specified: CD45RA+ positively selected. These receptors came from a man aged 25-45 years in good health.

In its sample, this clone was seen once. V and J are TRBV5-4 and TRBJ2-3; TRBD2 matches at 10 bases. V shed 0 bases and J 4 bases; nucleotides not matched to a gene: 5. Per the germline V gene, CDR1 is SGHNT and CDR2 is YYREEE (reference sequence). CDR3 length equals 16 residues. For the CDR3, the DNA is TGTGCCAGCAGCTTGGAACCAGCGGGAGGGTCAGATACGCAGTATTTT. Translated: CASSLEPAGGSDTQYF.

This chain links TRBV18 with TRBJ2-7, with TRBD2 as a possible D gene (6 bases). V was trimmed by 4 bases and J by 3 bases, leaving 13 bases between them. The CDR3 totals 14 residues. Per germline, CDR1 KGHSH and CDR2 LQKENI. The CDR3, as DNA: TGTGCCAGCTCACTCCGGGAGACCCGCTACGAGCAGTACTTC. Protein product: CASSLRETRYEQYF.

The genes are TRBV5-1 and TRBJ2-3; TRBD2 agrees at 11 bases. V shed 4 bases, J shed 6 bases, and the junction held 10 bases outside the gene matches. The CDR3 totals 16 residues. Germline V gene sequence: CDR1 SGHRS, CDR2 YFSETQ. The CDR3 loop is CASSPGLAGPSDTQYF. CDR3 sequence (DNA): TGCGCCAGCAGCCCCGGACTAGCGGGCCCATCGGATACGCAGTATTTT. The entire variable domain, with the rest obtained from reference TRBV5-1 and TRBJ2-3, is as follows: KAGVTQTPRYLIKTRGQQVTLSCSPISGHRSVSWYQQTPGQGLQFLFEYFSETQRNKGNFPGRFSGRQFSNSRSEMNVSTLELGDSALYLCASSPGLAGPSDTQYFGPGTRLTVL.

The chain combines TRBV10-3 with TRBJ2-2, with 10 bases matching TRBD1. CDR1 is ENHRY, CDR2 SYGVKD, per germline. Trimming cost V 6 bases and J 0 bases; bases outside gene matches: 1. CDR3 size: 15 residues. CDR3 sequence reads: CAISGTGANTGELFF. As DNA, the CDR3 is TGTGCCATCAGCGGGACAGGGGCGAACACCGGGGAGCTGTTTTTT.